This T cell receptor (beta chain) was recorded in a study of cytomegalovirus exposure and HLA in healthy donors. Across the study: Inside one of the first data releases sat about 85 million unique TCRs taken from HLA-typed donors. Whole-study results and caveats: Later work associated over 15,000 TCR beta sequences with HLA alleles at 0.05 false discovery rate. An Asian-associated ancestry cluster reportedly showed fewer N-insertions than the approximately 650-donor mean in a later analysis. A later analysis found common viral pathogens apparently linked to several of the most significant clusters.

This CDR3 has 14 amino acids. Trimming at V came to 3 bases and at J to 7 bases, leaving 7 bases not matched to a gene. CDR1 is LNHDA, CDR2 SQIVND, per germline (reference sequence). With 60 Vbeta and 13 Jbeta primers, the PCR was carried out. The data were produced by immunoSEQ multiplex PCR, yet TCRdb's version contains in-frame clones alone and is incomplete. The table shows 95,000 to 120,000 clones, with roughly 71% occurring only once. Comment on this clone: Its target is unknown.

This sequence joins TRBV19 and TRBJ2-7, with TRBD1 matching 9 bases. The sequenced material came from PBMCs. This TCR was recovered from a man aged 18 to 29 in good health and CMV-seropositive. The CDR3 sequence: CASSIPGQGSEQYF. The CDR3 region has the DNA TGTGCCAGTAGTATCCCCGGACAGGGGAGTGAGCAGTACTTC.